A selection of T cell receptor beta chains follows, all from one sample in a study of Ad26.COV2.S vaccination and SARS-CoV-2 variants. Libraries were prepared by immunoSEQ multiplex PCR; TCRdb keeps only in-frame clonotypes and omits some of them. The table has a few hundred thousand clones, 92% seen once. The material sequenced was peripheral blood, taken in a trial of Ad26.COV2.S vaccine versus placebo. These receptors were taken from a person between 18 and 65 years old who received the Ad26.COV2.S COVID-19 vaccine or a placebo. Each CDR3 is given with its conserved first and last residue. D genes are given only for firm matches. Clone size is not always given. Where it is, it says once, few, many or a class for expanded clones.

-,TRBJ2-7,TRBV6-5,TRBD1,CASGDRVPREQYF,TGTGCCAGCGGGGACAGGGTACCCAGAGAGCAGTACTTC
-,TRBJ1-4,TRBV19,TRBD1,CASSWAGGPNEKLFF,TGTGCCAGTAGTTGGGCAGGGGGCCCGAATGAAAAACTGTTTTTT
-,TRBJ2-5,TRBV2,-,CASSEAGVATQYF,TGTGCCAGCAGTGAAGCCGGGGTTGCGACCCAGTACTTC
-,TRBJ1-4,TRBV28,-,CASSLKGLRALFF,TGTGCCAGCAGTTTAAAGGGGCTGAGGGCGCTGTTTTTT
-,TRBJ2-5,TRBV4-1,-,CASSQLRAETQYF,TGCGCCAGCAGCCAATTACGGGCGGAGACCCAGTACTTC
-,TRBJ2-7,TRBV7-2,TRBD1,CASSLYSGGAYEQYF,TGTGCCAGCAGCTTATATTCAGGGGGTGCCTACGAGCAGTACTTC
-,TRBJ2-1,TRBV7-2,TRBD1,CASSGTRGRGEQFF,TGTGCCAGCAGCGGCACGAGGGGGCGTGGTGAGCAGTTCTTC
-,TRBJ1-3,TRBV28,TRBD1,CASSLRQGASGNTIYF,TGTGCCAGCAGCCTACGACAGGGGGCCTCTGGAAACACCATATATTTT
-,TRBJ1-1,TRBV11-2,-,CASSLRRANTEAFF,TGTGCCAGCAGCTTACGCCGGGCGAACACTGAAGCTTTCTTT
-,TRBJ1-3,TRBV27,-,CASPSRGRGGNTIYF,TGTGCCAGCCCTTCGCGGGGGCGCGGTGGAAACACCATATATTTT
-,TRBJ2-1,TRBV7-2,-,CASSERGVLYNEQFF,TGTGCCAGCAGCGAAAGGGGGGTCCTCTACAATGAGCAGTTCTTC
-,TRBJ2-7,TRBV6-2/TRBV6-3,TRBD1,CASSTSLTGGAIPYEQYF,TGTGCCAGCAGTACAAGTCTGACAGGGGGCGCAATCCCCTACGAGCAGTACTTC
few,TRBJ2-2,TRBV5-1,TRBD2,CASSLPLAGTGELFF,TGCGCCAGCAGCTTGCCGCTAGCGGGGACCGGGGAGCTGTTTTTT
-,TRBJ1-4,TRBV25-1,-,CASSEFWSNEKLFF,TGTGCCAGCAGTGAATTCTGGAGTAATGAAAAACTGTTTTTT
-,TRBJ2-1,TRBV15,-,CATSVQFQWGNEQFF,TGTGCCACCAGCGTACAGTTTCAGTGGGGCAATGAGCAGTTCTTC
-,TRBJ2-7,TRBV25-1,-,CASSELGIYEQYF,TGTGCCAGCAGTGAGCTGGGTATCTACGAGCAGTACTTC
-,TRBJ2-4,TRBV7-9,-,CASSPGQPKLAKNIQYF,TGTGCCAGCAGCCCAGGACAGCCAAAGCTAGCCAAAAACATTCAGTACTTC
-,TRBJ2-3,TRBV28,-,CATAGAADTQYF,TGTGCCACGGCAGGCGCGGCTGATACGCAGTATTTT